Each of the 21 T cell receptor beta chains below was sequenced from the same sample in a study of T cells in localized non-small cell lung cancer. Using immunoSEQ multiplex PCR, the repertoire was profiled, and TCRdb retains in-frame clones only, with some absent. This table has around 53,000 clones, over 60% appearing once. The input for sequencing was PBMCs, taken before any cancer treatment. The receptors here all came from a woman aged 40 to 75 with stage II lung adenocarcinoma.

The chain is built from TRBV18 and TRBJ1-1; 11 nucleotides line up with TRBD1. Germline V lookup: CDR1 KGHSH, CDR2 LQKENI. The length of the CDR3 is 16 residues. Trimming took 4 bases from V and 0 from J; bases not matched to a gene: 4. The CDR3 nucleotides read TGTGCCAGCTCACGACGGGACAGGGGGATGAACACTGAAGCTTTCTTT. Amino acids: CASSRRDRGMNTEAFF.

The chain employs TRBV4-3 and TRBJ1-5; perhaps TRBD1 as D (5 bases). V was cut by 3 bases and J by 5 bases, with 14 bases left in between. This CDR3 region has 15 residues. Germline lookup yields CDR1 LGHNA and CDR2 YSLEER. The CDR3 bases are TGCGCCAGCAGCCACCGAATTTGGGGGGATCAGCCCCAGCATTTT. It encodes CASSHRIWGDQPQHF.

The chain couples TRBV7-3 to TRBJ2-5; no reliable D call. Trimming stripped 4 bases from V and 2 bases from J, with 8 bases between. CDR3 length equals 13 residues. Germline V CDR1 and CDR2: SGHTA, FQGTGA. The CDR3 sequence: CASSSDPQETQYF. In DNA, the CDR3 is TGTGCCAGCAGCTCGGACCCGCAAGAGACCCAGTACTTC.

V usage is TRBV30 and J usage is TRBJ1-4; D gene ambiguous. V lost 4 bases and J 8 bases, leaving 14 bases between the germline ends. The CDR3 consists of 13 residues. CDR1 and CDR2 (germline): GTSNPN, SVGIG (reference sequence). CDR3 loop: CAWNRVPGEKLFF. CDR3 nucleotides: TGTGCCTGGAACCGGGTCCCCGGGGAAAAACTGTTTTTT.

This chain links TRBV18 with TRBJ2-7; D may be TRBD2 (7 bases). Per the germline V gene, CDR1 is KGHSH and CDR2 is LQKENI. V was pared by 3 bases and J by 7 bases, with 16 bases between. The length of the CDR3 is 14 residues. The chain's CDR3 is CASSPWGGTEEQYF. For the CDR3, the DNA is TGTGCCAGCTCACCTTGGGGGGGCACAGAAGAGCAGTACTTC. The entire variable domain, with the rest obtained from reference TRBV18 and TRBJ2-7, is as follows: NAGVMQNPRHLVRRRGQEARLRCSPMKGHSHVYWYRQLPEEGLKFMVYLQKENIIDESGMPKERFSAEFPKEGPSILRIQQVVRGDSAAYFCASSPWGGTEEQYFGPGTRLTVT.

CDR3 amino acids: CATSSGQGAPPYNEQFF. The CDR3 DNA reads as TGTGCCACCAGCAGTGGACAGGGGGCACCTCCCTACAATGAGCAGTTCTTC. The rearrangement joins TRBV15 to TRBJ2-1; 11 nucleotides line up with TRBD1. The germline V gene encodes CDR1 LNHNV and CDR2 YYDKDF (reference sequence). The CDR3 runs 17 residues. The ends lost 3 bases at V and 2 bases at J; junction bases unmatched: 6.

The chain combines TRBV5-8 with TRBJ1-2; 7 bases are shared with TRBD1. CDR3 length: 12 amino acids. The germline V gene has CDR1 SGHTS and CDR2 YDEGEE. Unmatched junction bases numbered 3, after V lost 5 bases and J lost 5 bases. CDR3 sequence: CASRWGQYGYTF. The CDR3 bases are TGTGCCAGCAGATGGGGACAGTATGGCTACACCTTC.

The genes are TRBV27 and TRBJ1-5, with a possible D match to TRBD1 (5 bases). Trimming removed 6 bases at V and 1 base at J, with 19 bases between. CDR1 MNHEY and CDR2 SMNVEV come from the germline V gene (reference sequence). The CDR3 totals 17 residues. The chain's CDR3 is CASSPRTTPLSNQPQHF. The CDR3 nucleotides are TGTGCCAGCAGCCCGAGGACAACCCCACTGAGCAATCAGCCCCAGCATTTT.

This clone was seen only once. The chain links TRBV11-2 to TRBJ1-4; D gene unclear. The germline gives CDR1 SGHAT, CDR2 FQNNGV. Trimming took off 1 base at V and 5 bases at J, with 14 bases between the two ends. The CDR3 has 16 residues. The CDR3 DNA is TGTGCCAGCAGCTTAGCCGGCAGCACTTCCAATGAAAAACTGTTTTTT. Translation gives CASSLAGSTSNEKLFF.

The chain links TRBV5-1 to TRBJ2-7; 15 bases line up with TRBD2. J gave up 7 bases and V 4 bases, and 9 bases lay outside the gene matches. The CDR3 runs 16 residues. CDR1 is SGHRS and CDR2 is YFSETQ in the germline V gene. The CDR3 loop is CASSRGLAGGEGEQYF. DNA for the CDR3: TGCGCCAGCAGCCGGGGACTAGCGGGGGGTGAAGGGGAGCAGTACTTC. Full variable domain (remainder filled in from reference TRBV5-1 and TRBJ2-7): KAGVTQTPRYLIKTRGQQVTLSCSPISGHRSVSWYQQTPGQGLQFLFEYFSETQRNKGNFPGRFSGRQFSNSRSEMNVSTLELGDSALYLCASSRGLAGGEGEQYFGPGTRLTVT.

The chain joins TRBV6-6 to TRBJ1-2, with 7 nucleotides matching TRBD1. After removal of 2 bases from V and 0 bases from J, the junction contained 3 bases not matched to a gene. In germline, CDR1 is MNHNY, CDR2 SVGAGI (reference sequence). CDR3 length: 15 amino acids. The CDR3 is CASSYVQGPNYGYTF. The CDR3 nucleotides read TGTGCCAGCAGTTACGTACAGGGGCCTAACTATGGCTACACCTTC.

In this sample, this clone turned up once. CDR3 nucleotides: TGTGCCAGCAGTTCTCTGACAGATGCGAACACTGAAGCTTTCTTT. Encoded protein: CASSSLTDANTEAFF. The chain employs TRBV6-6 and TRBJ1-1, with D perhaps TRBD1 (5 bases). Trimming took off 4 bases at V and 1 base at J, with 13 bases between the two ends. Looked up from germline, CDR1 is MNHNY and CDR2 is SVGAGI (reference sequence). CDR3 size: 15 residues.

This clone was seen just once. V gene TRBV7-9 combines with J gene TRBJ2-7, with D uncertain. The CDR3 is 14 residues long. Trimming stripped 1 base from V and 0 bases from J, with 7 bases between. In germline, CDR1 is SEHNR, CDR2 FQNEAQ (reference sequence). CDR3 sequence (DNA): TGTGCCAGCAGCTTAGAAACCGTCTCCTACGAGCAGTACTTC. This gives the protein CASSLETVSYEQYF.

The chain recombines TRBV18 with TRBJ2-1; D is perhaps TRBD2 (6 bases). The germline V gene encodes CDR1 KGHSH and CDR2 LQKENI. The CDR3 is 15 residues long. The ends were cut back, 4 bases at V and 4 bases at J, with 14 bases in the middle. CDR3 amino acids: CASSLSAGFYNEQFF. The DNA of the CDR3 is TGTGCCAGCTCACTCTCCGCGGGATTTTACAATGAGCAGTTCTTC.

The chain uses TRBV29-1 and TRBJ2-3, with D maybe TRBD2 (6 bases). Germline V gene data show CDR1 as SQVTM and CDR2 as ANQGSEA. The CDR3 sequence is 15 residues long. V lost 0 bases and J 2 bases, leaving 12 bases between the germline ends. The CDR3 DNA sequence: TGCAGCGTTGAAGATCGTAGGGAGGTCACAGATACGCAGTATTTT. This codes for CSVEDRREVTDTQYF.

V is TRBV7-9 and J is TRBJ1-4; TRBD1 matches at 10 bases. Losses at the gene ends were 5 bases for V and 3 bases for J; bases not matched to a gene: 3. In germline, CDR1 is SEHNR, CDR2 FQNEAQ (reference sequence). The CDR3 totals 15 residues. The CDR3 DNA reads TGTGCCAGCAGCACTGGACAGGGGGCTAATGAAAAACTGTTTTTT. It translates to CASSTGQGANEKLFF.

The chain links TRBV7-2 to TRBJ2-7, with D perhaps matching TRBD1 or TRBD2 (5 bases each). The V end was cut by 5 bases, the J end by 4 bases, with 12 bases between. Germline lookup yields CDR1 SGHTA and CDR2 FQGNSA. This CDR3 comprises 13 residues. CDR3 sequence: CASSPGLGYEQYF. CDR3 nucleotides: TGTGCCAGCAGCCCGGGGCTGGGGTACGAGCAGTACTTC.

This chain connects TRBV6-6 to TRBJ2-4; D is undetermined. With 4 bases removed from V and 3 bases from J, the gap between germline ends came to 7 bases. The germline V gene encodes CDR1 MNHNY and CDR2 SVGAGI (reference sequence). This CDR3 is built from 13 residues. The CDR3 sequence is CASSSQNKNIQYF. The DNA of the CDR3 is TGTGCCAGCAGTTCCCAAAACAAAAACATTCAGTACTTC.

V usage is TRBV30 and J usage is TRBJ2-3; the match to TRBD2 covers 13 bases. The length of the CDR3 is 14 residues. Trimming took 5 bases from V and 1 from J; bases not matched to a gene: 0. CDR1 GTSNPN and CDR2 SVGIG come from the germline V gene (reference sequence). DNA of the CDR3: TGTGCCTGGGGACTAGCGGGGGGCACAGATACGCAGTATTTT. Protein product: CAWGLAGGTDTQYF. The entire variable domain, with the rest obtained from reference TRBV30 and TRBJ2-3, is as follows: SQTIHQWPATLVQPVGSPLSLECTVEGTSNPNLYWYRQAAGRGLQLLFYSVGIGQISSEVPQNLSASRPQDRQFILSSKKLLLSDSGFYLCAWGLAGGTDTQYFGPGTRLTVL.

The rearrangement links TRBV4-1 to TRBJ2-2; TRBD2 aligns across 9 bases. Germline V lookup: CDR1 MGHRA, CDR2 YSYEKL. CDR3 length: 17 amino acids. The V and J ends lost 5 bases and 4 bases, in that order; junction bases with no gene match: 11. CDR3: CASSSNPGTSFTGELFF. CDR3 nucleotide sequence: TGCGCCAGCAGCTCAAATCCGGGGACTAGCTTCACCGGGGAGCTGTTTTTT.

The chain has TRBV6-1 and TRBJ2-4; a possible D gene is TRBD2 (7 bases). This CDR3 is built from 12 residues. The germline CDR1 and CDR2 sequences are MNHNS and SASEGT. This CDR3 is CAGGALKNIQYF. CDR3 bases: TGTGCGGGGGGGGCCCTCAAAAACATTCAGTACTTC.